This entry lists 27 T cell receptor beta chains sequenced from one sample in a study of response to subunit inactivated influenza vaccine. TCRdb analysed the RT-PCR reads with MiXCR anew, one entry per CDR3 protein. This sample has about 610,000 distinct CDR3 sequences, with 13% to 15% found just once. Sequences were derived from PBMCs from blood, sampled approximately 13 days after vaccination. The source of these receptors is a man aged 50-60 years who received an inactivated influenza vaccine.

This clonotype was counted between two and nine times. DNA for the CDR3: TGTGCCAGCAGCTTAGATGGGGGAAGAGTAGAGACCCAGTACTTC. This translates into CASSLDGGRVETQYF. This rearrangement joins TRBV11-2 to TRBJ2-5, with D possibly called TRBD1 or TRBD2 (5 bases each). The V end was cut by 0 bases, the J end by 4 bases, with 12 bases between. In germline, CDR1 is SGHAT, CDR2 FQNNGV. The CDR3 is made up of 15 amino acids.

This clonotype was found a few times. The chain uses TRBV28 and TRBJ2-5; TRBD2 aligns across 7 bases. J was trimmed by 0 bases and V by 7 bases; bases with no gene match: 2. The germline V gene encodes CDR1 MDHEN and CDR2 SYDVKM. This CDR3 is built from 13 residues. The CDR3 nucleotides are TGTGCCAGCACGGGGGGACACCAAGAGACCCAGTACTTC. Its protein product is CASTGGHQETQYF.

This clonotype was counted many times. The chain combines TRBV20-1 with TRBJ1-6; no clear D gene. CDR1 and CDR2 (germline): DFQATT, SNEGSKA (reference sequence). Trimming took off 3 bases at V and 6 bases at J, with 21 bases between the two ends. The CDR3 runs 17 residues. This CDR3 reads CSASTTLLAGPNSPLHF. CDR3 nucleotide sequence: TGCAGTGCTAGTACGACATTACTTGCTGGGCCTAATTCACCCCTCCACTTT.

This clonotype appeared a few times. CDR3 region: CSALQGPNIQYF. The CDR3 DNA follows: TGCAGTGCCTTACAGGGGCCAAACATTCAGTACTTC. V is TRBV20-1 and J is TRBJ2-4; 7 bases map to TRBD1. Germline CDR1 is DFQATT and CDR2 is SNEGSKA (reference sequence). The CDR3 runs to 12 residues. With V trimmed by 6 bases and J by 6 bases, 5 bases remained unmatched.

Ten or more counts support this clonotype. The V gene is TRBV11-2, the J gene TRBJ2-2; no definite D call. CDR1 is SGHAT, CDR2 FQNNGV, per germline. This CDR3 spans 15 amino acids. V lost 0 bases and J 4 bases, leaving 9 bases between the germline ends. In nucleotides, the CDR3 is TGTGCCAGCAGCTTAGAGGCCAGCCCCACCGGGGAGCTGTTTTTT. It translates to CASSLEASPTGELFF.

J is TRBJ2-7 and V is TRBV28, with TRBD2 matching 12 bases. The V gene end was trimmed by 3 bases and the J gene end by 4 bases; junction bases not matched to a gene: 10. Per the germline V gene, CDR1 is MDHEN and CDR2 is SYDVKM. This CDR3 comprises 17 residues. The CDR3 DNA reads as TGTGCCAGCAGTTTTCGGACTAGCGGGATGATCGGATACGAGCAGTACTTC. Its protein is CASSFRTSGMIGYEQYF.

The chain uses TRBV5-6 and TRBJ2-2; D remains ambiguous. Trimming shortened V by 1 base and J by 8 bases, and 6 bases separated the two germline ends. This CDR3 has 12 amino acids. Germline lookup yields CDR1 SGHDT and CDR2 YYEEEE. The CDR3 spells CASSLSIGELFF. The CDR3 DNA follows: TGTGCCAGCAGCTTGAGTATTGGGGAGCTGTTTTTT.

This clonotype was recorded a few times. The chain links TRBV7-2 to TRBJ2-3; no firm D call. The CDR3 sequence is 12 residues long. V lost 5 bases, J lost 4 bases, and 7 bases lay in between. CDR1 SGHTA and CDR2 FQGNSA come from the germline V gene. DNA of the CDR3: TGTGCCAGCAGCCAAAGGGCAGATACGCAGTATTTT. This codes for CASSQRADTQYF.

The CDR3 reads CASSPEQGRQPQHF. The CDR3 region has the DNA TGTGCCAGCAGCCCCGAGCAGGGGCGGCAGCCCCAGCATTTT. This chain joins TRBV2 and TRBJ1-5; TRBD1 is a possible D gene (6 bases). V was pared by 6 bases and J by 7 bases, with 16 bases between. CDR3 length equals 14 residues. Germline CDR1 is SNHLY and CDR2 is FYNNEI.

This clonotype has more than one count but fewer than ten. The chain employs TRBV7-2 and TRBJ2-5; TRBD2 aligns across 9 bases. Germline V gene data show CDR1 as SGHTA and CDR2 as FQGNSA. Germline trimming cut 4 bases from V and 5 bases from J; bases unmatched to any gene: 11. There are 16 residues in the CDR3. The CDR3 nucleotides read TGTGCCAGCAGCTCCTTCCTTAGCGGGAGTGGGGAGACCCAGTACTTC. This encodes CASSSFLSGSGETQYF.

J is TRBJ2-2 and V is TRBV24-1, with 7 positions matching TRBD2. V shed 2 bases and J 5 bases; nucleotides not matched to a gene: 10. This CDR3 contains 17 residues. Germline V gives CDR1 KGHDR, CDR2 SFDVKD. The CDR3 DNA reads as TGTGCCACCAGTGATTACGAGACTAGCTGGTCGACCGGGGAGCTGTTTTTT. Its translation is CATSDYETSWSTGELFF.

In its sample, this clonotype was seen a few times. The chain links TRBV18 to TRBJ2-5; a possible D gene is TRBD1 (6 bases). Trimming removed 0 bases at V and 2 bases at J, with 7 bases between. The CDR3 contains 14 residues. CDR1 and CDR2 from the germline V gene are KGHSH and LQKENI. Here the CDR3 DNA reads TGTGCCAGCTCACCACCAGACAGGCAAGAGACCCAGTACTTC. Encoded protein: CASSPPDRQETQYF.

The genes are TRBV7-2 and TRBJ2-5, with TRBD2 matching 8 bases. Germline trimming cut 1 base from V and 7 bases from J; bases unmatched to any gene: 2. Germline-derived CDR1 and CDR2 are SGHTA and FQGNSA. The CDR3 spans 13 residues. The CDR3 region is CASSLDGGGTQYF. CDR3 nucleotides: TGTGCCAGCAGCTTAGACGGGGGGGGGACCCAGTACTTC. The full variable domain, in which reference TRBV7-2 and TRBJ2-5 provide the parts outside the CDR3, is GAGVSQSPSNKVTEKGKDVELRCDPISGHTALYWYRQSLGQGLEFLIYFQGNSAPDKSGLPSDRFSAERTGGSVSTLTIQRTQQEDSAVYLCASSLDGGGTQYFGPGTRLLVL.

There are many counts of this clonotype. The V gene is TRBV7-9, the J gene TRBJ2-7, with 9 bases matching TRBD2. The trim removed 5 bases at V and 7 bases at J, leaving 15 bases unmatched. There are 16 residues in the CDR3. Germline V gene lookup returns CDR1 SEHNR and CDR2 FQNEAQ (reference sequence). CDR3 residues: CASSPWAGGPGHEQYF. For the CDR3, the DNA is TGTGCCAGCAGCCCCTGGGCGGGAGGGCCGGGTCATGAGCAGTACTTC.

This clonotype was picked up a small number of times. This chain joins TRBV24-1 and TRBJ1-5; no firm D call. CDR1 KGHDR and CDR2 SFDVKD come from the germline V gene. The CDR3 runs 15 residues. V was trimmed by 4 bases and J by 0 bases, leaving 9 bases between them. In nucleotides, the CDR3 is TGTGCCACCAGTGACCAAGTCTATAGCAATCAGCCCCAGCATTTT. Residues: CATSDQVYSNQPQHF.

This clonotype was recorded at least ten times. The chain is built from TRBV7-2 and TRBJ1-5; D is undetermined. The CDR3 is 15 residues long. Trimming took off 5 bases at V and 7 bases at J, with 18 bases between the two ends. Germline-derived CDR1 and CDR2 are SGHTA and FQGNSA. CDR3 bases: TGTGCCAGCAGCGAAGCGGCAGGCAGCGGACAGCCCCAGCATTTT. Residues: CASSEAAGSGQPQHF.

The chain joins TRBV12-3 or TRBV12-4 to TRBJ2-6; the D gene is possibly TRBD1 (5 bases). The CDR3 sequence is 14 residues long. The V gene lost 5 bases and the J gene lost 2 bases, with 7 bases spanning the gap. The CDR3 here is CASSKTAGANVLTF. CDR3 DNA: TGTGCCAGCAGTAAGACAGCTGGGGCCAACGTCCTGACTTTC.

V usage is TRBV15 and J usage is TRBJ2-6; a possible D gene is TRBD1 (6 bases). Germline values: CDR1 LNHNV, CDR2 YYDKDF (reference sequence). Trimming stripped 6 bases from V and 4 bases from J, with 13 bases between. The CDR3 is 15 amino acids. The DNA of the CDR3 is TGTGCCACCAGAAAGGTGGGGGCCGGGGCCAACGTCCTGACTTTC. Amino acids: CATRKVGAGANVLTF.

About this clonotype itself: An end of the junction does not agree with germline; a read error may underlie this. The chain employs TRBV7-7 and TRBJ1-4; D uncertain. The CDR3 runs 15 residues. CDR1 and CDR2 (germline): SSHAT, FNYEAQ (reference sequence). CDR3 loop: CASSLAAGPNEKLFF. The CDR3, as DNA: TGTGCTAGCAGCTTAGCGGCAGGCCCCAATGAAAAACTGTTTTTT. Full variable domain (missing parts from reference TRBV7-7 and TRBJ1-4): GAGVSQSPRYKVTKRGQDVTLRCDPISSHATLYWYQQALGQGPEFLTYFNYEAQPDKSGLPSDRFSAERPEGSISTLTIQRTEQRDSAMYRCASSLAAGPNEKLFFGSGTQLSVL.

The chain is built from TRBV12-3 or TRBV12-4 and TRBJ1-5; no clear D. The germline V and J ends were trimmed by 5 bases and 3 bases, with 14 bases remaining between them. The CDR3 consists of 15 residues. In nucleotides, the CDR3 is TGTGCCAGCAGTCCCGTAGGGCTGCACAATCAGCCCCAGCATTTT. It encodes CASSPVGLHNQPQHF.

This clonotype was picked up a small number of times. The rearrangement uses TRBV12-3 or TRBV12-4 and TRBJ2-4, with D tentatively TRBD2 (5 bases). V was clipped by 5 bases and J by 8 bases, with 13 bases between them. CDR3 length equals 13 residues. CDR3 bases: TGTGCCAGCAGTACCGGGGTCCAGTACATTCAGTACTTC. Translated, it gives CASSTGVQYIQYF.

This clonotype has at least ten counts. J is TRBJ1-6 and V is TRBV4-3; D remains unclear. The germline gives CDR1 LGHNA, CDR2 YSLEER. Trimming cost V 0 bases and J 9 bases, with 18 bases left between them. This CDR3 contains 17 residues. The CDR3 DNA follows: TGCGCCAGCAGCCAAGATGGACGGACCTACACCATTTCACCCCTCCACTTT. It encodes CASSQDGRTYTISPLHF.

This chain links TRBV27 with TRBJ2-1; 10 bases are a match to TRBD1. J gave up 8 bases and V 5 bases, and 9 bases lay outside the gene matches. From germline, CDR1 is MNHEY and CDR2 SMNVEV (reference sequence). CDR3 length equals 15 residues. DNA of the CDR3: TGTGCCAGCAGTCCTGGACAGGGGGGTCAGTATGAGCAGTTCTTC. This encodes CASSPGQGGQYEQFF.

The chain combines TRBV7-9 with TRBJ2-4, with 10 positions matching TRBD2. Germline V CDR1 and CDR2: SEHNR, FQNEAQ (reference sequence). This CDR3 is 16 amino acids long. The ends lost 6 bases at V and 9 bases at J; junction bases unmatched: 14. The CDR3 DNA reads as TGTGCCAGCAGTCCCAGCGGGAGGGCCTCCAGAGGCATTCAGTACTTC. Residues: CASSPSGRASRGIQYF.

This clonotype has a handful of counts. V and J are TRBV20-1 and TRBJ2-1, with a tentative D call TRBD2 (7 bases). CDR3 length equals 16 residues. Germline V gene data show CDR1 as DFQATT and CDR2 as SNEGSKA (reference sequence). V shed 0 bases and J shed 1 base, with 13 bases lying between them. The CDR3: CSARDLGGASYNEQFF. The CDR3 nucleotides are TGCAGTGCTAGAGATCTGGGGGGGGCTTCCTACAATGAGCAGTTCTTC.

This clonotype was seen more than once but under ten times. The V and J genes are TRBV3-1 and TRBJ2-1; the D call may be TRBD1 or TRBD2 (5 bases each). Germline CDR1 and CDR2: LGHDT and YNNKEL (reference sequence). V dropped 3 bases and J dropped 1 base, with 7 bases sitting between them. This CDR3 contains 14 residues. The CDR3 DNA is TGTGCCAGCAGCCACGGGGCTTCCTACAATGAGCAGTTCTTC. Translated: CASSHGASYNEQFF.

This clonotype was found a few times. This rearrangement joins TRBV4-2 to TRBJ1-5; D is undetermined. Trimming took off 4 bases at V and 5 bases at J, with 9 bases between the two ends. The CDR3 has 13 amino acids. Germline V lookup: CDR1 LGHNA, CDR2 YNFKEQ. CDR3 DNA: TGTGCCAGCAGCCCCTTAAGTGATCAGCCCCAGCATTTT. Protein sequence: CASSPLSDQPQHF.